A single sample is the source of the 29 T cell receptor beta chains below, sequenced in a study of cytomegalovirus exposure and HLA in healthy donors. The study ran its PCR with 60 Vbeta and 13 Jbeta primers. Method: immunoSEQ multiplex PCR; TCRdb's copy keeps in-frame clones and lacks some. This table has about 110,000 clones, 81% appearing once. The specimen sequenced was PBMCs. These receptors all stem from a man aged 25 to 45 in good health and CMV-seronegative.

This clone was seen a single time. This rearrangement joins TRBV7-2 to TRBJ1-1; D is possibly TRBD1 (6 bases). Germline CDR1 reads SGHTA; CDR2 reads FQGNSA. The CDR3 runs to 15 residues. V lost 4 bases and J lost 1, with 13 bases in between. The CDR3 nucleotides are TGTGCCAGCAGCTCATCGACGGGACAGAACACTGAAGCTTTCTTT. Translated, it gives CASSSSTGQNTEAFF.

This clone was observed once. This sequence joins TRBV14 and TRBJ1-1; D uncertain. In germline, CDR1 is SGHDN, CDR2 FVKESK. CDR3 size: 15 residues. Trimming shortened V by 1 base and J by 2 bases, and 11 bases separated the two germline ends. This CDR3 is CASSQVEGLNTEAFF. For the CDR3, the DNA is TGTGCCAGCAGCCAAGTTGAGGGCTTAAACACTGAAGCTTTCTTT.

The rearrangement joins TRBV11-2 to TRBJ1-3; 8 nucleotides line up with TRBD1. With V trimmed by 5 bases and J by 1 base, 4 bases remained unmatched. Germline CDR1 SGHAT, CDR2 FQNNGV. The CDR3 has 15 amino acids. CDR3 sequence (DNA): TGTGCCAGCAGCGCCTACAGGGGGTCTGGAAACACCATATATTTT. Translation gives CASSAYRGSGNTIYF.

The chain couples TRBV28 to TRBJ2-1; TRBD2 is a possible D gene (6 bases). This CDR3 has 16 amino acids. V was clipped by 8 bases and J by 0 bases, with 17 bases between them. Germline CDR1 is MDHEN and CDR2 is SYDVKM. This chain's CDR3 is CASCDGRESSYNEQFF. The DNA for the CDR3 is TGTGCCAGCTGCGACGGACGGGAGAGCTCCTACAATGAGCAGTTCTTC.

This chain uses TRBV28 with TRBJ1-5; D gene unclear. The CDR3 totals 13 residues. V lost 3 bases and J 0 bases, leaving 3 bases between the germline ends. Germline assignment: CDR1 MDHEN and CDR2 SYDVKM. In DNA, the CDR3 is TGTGCCAGCAGTTTTATTAGCAATCAGCCCCAGCATTTT. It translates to CASSFISNQPQHF.

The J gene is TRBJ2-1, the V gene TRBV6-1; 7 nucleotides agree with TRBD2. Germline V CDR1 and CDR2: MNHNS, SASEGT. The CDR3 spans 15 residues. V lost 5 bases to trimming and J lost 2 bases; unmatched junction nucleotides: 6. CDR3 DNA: TGTGCCAGCAGTAGTCTAGCGGAGGCCTACAATGAGCAGTTCTTC. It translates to CASSSLAEAYNEQFF.

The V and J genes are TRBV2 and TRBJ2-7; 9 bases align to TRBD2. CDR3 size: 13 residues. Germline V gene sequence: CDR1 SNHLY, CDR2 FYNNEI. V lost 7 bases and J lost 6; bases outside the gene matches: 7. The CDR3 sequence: CASIEAGGGEQYF. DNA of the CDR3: TGTGCCAGCATAGAAGCGGGAGGAGGCGAGCAGTACTTC.

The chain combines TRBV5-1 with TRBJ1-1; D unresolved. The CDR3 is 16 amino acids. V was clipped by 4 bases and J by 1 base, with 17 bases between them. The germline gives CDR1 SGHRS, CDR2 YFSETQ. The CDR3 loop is CASSHAEEGWNTEAFF. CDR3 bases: TGCGCCAGCAGCCACGCAGAGGAGGGATGGAACACTGAAGCTTTCTTT.

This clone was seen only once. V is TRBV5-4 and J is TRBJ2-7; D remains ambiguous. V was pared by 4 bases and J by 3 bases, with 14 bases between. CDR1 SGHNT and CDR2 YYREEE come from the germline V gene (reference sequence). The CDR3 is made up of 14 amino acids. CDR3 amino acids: CASSLATEFYEQYF. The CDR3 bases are TGTGCCAGCAGCCTGGCCACTGAATTCTACGAGCAGTACTTC.

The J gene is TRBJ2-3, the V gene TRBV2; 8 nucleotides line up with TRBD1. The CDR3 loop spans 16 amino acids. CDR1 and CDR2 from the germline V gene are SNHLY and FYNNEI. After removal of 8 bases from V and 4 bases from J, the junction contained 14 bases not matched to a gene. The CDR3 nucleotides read TGTGCCAGCCTTACGACCTCCAGGGGGCGCGCAGATACGCAGTATTTT. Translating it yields CASLTTSRGRADTQYF.

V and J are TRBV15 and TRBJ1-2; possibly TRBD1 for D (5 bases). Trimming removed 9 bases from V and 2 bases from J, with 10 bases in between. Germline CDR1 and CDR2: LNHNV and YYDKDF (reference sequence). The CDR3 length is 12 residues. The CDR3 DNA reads TGTGCCACTGGGGGGGGGAACTATGGCTACACCTTC. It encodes CATGGGNYGYTF.

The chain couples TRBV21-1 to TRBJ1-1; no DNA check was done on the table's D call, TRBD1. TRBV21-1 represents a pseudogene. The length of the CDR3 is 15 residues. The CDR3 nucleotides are TGTGCCAGCAGCAACAGGGGGCGTTCGAAGACTGAAGCTTTCTTT. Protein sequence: CASSNRGRSKTEAFF.

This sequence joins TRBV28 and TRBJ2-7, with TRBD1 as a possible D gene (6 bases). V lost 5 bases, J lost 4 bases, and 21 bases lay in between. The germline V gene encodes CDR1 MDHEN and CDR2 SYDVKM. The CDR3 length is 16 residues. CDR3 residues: CASSPDRRTLTYEQYF. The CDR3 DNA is TGTGCCAGCAGTCCAGACAGGCGAACCTTAACTTACGAGCAGTACTTC.

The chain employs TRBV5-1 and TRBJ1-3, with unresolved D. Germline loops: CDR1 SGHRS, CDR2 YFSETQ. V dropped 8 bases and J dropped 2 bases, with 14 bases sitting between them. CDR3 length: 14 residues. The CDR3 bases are TGCGCCAGTTCGGAGACGGTCCCTGGAAACACCATATATTTT. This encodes CASSETVPGNTIYF.

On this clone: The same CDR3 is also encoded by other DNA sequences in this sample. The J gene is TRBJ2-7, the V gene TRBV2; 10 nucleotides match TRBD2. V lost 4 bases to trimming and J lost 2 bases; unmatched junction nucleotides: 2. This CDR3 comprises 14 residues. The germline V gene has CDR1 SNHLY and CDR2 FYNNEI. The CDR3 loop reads CASSGLAGTYEQYF. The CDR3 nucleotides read TGTGCCAGCAGTGGACTAGCGGGTACCTACGAGCAGTACTTC.

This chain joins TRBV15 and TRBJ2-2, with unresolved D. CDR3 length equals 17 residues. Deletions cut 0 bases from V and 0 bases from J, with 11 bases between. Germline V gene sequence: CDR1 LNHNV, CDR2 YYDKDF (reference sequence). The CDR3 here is CATSRDYSSSNTGELFF. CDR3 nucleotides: TGTGCCACCAGCAGAGACTATTCTAGTTCGAACACCGGGGAGCTGTTTTTT.

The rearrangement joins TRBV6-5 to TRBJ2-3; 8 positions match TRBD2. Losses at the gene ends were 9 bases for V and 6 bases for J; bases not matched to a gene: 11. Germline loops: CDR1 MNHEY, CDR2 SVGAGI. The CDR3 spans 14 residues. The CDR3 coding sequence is TGTGCCAGGGGGAAGCGGGAGAGGTTTGATACGCAGTATTTT. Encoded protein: CARGKRERFDTQYF.

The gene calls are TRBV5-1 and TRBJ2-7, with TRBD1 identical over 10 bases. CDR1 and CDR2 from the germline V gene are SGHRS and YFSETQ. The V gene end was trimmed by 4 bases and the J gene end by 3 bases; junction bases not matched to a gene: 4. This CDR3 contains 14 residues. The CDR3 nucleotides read TGCGCCAGCAGCGAAGGGACAGGGGTCTACGAGCAGTACTTC. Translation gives CASSEGTGVYEQYF.

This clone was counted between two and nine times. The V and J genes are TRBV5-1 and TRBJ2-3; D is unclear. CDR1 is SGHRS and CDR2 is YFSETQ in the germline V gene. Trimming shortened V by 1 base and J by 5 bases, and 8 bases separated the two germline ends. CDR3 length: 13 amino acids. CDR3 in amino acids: CASSLQALDTQYF. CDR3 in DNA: TGCGCCAGCAGCTTGCAGGCCCTAGATACGCAGTATTTT.

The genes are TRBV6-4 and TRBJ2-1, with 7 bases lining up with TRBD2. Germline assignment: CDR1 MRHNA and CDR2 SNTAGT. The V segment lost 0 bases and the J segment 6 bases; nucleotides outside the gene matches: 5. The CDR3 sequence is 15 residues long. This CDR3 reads CASSDSMASGNEQFF. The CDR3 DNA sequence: TGTGCCAGCAGTGACTCTATGGCTAGCGGCAATGAGCAGTTCTTC.

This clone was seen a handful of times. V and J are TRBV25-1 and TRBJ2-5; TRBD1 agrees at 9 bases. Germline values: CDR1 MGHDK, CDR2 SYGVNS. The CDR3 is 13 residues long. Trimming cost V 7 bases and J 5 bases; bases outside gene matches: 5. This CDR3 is CASTRQGVETQYF. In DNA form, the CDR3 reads TGTGCCAGCACCAGACAGGGGGTGGAGACCCAGTACTTC.

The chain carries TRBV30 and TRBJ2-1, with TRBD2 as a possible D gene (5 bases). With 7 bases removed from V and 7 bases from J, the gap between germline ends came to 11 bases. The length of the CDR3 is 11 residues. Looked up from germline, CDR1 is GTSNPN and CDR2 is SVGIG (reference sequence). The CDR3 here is CALRVWNEQFF. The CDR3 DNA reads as TGTGCCTTGCGGGTCTGGAATGAGCAGTTCTTC. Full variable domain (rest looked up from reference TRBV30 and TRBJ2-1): SQTIHQWPATLVQPVGSPLSLECTVEGTSNPNLYWYRQAAGRGLQLLFYSVGIGQISSEVPQNLSASRPQDRQFILSSKKLLLSDSGFYLCALRVWNEQFFGPGTRLTVL.

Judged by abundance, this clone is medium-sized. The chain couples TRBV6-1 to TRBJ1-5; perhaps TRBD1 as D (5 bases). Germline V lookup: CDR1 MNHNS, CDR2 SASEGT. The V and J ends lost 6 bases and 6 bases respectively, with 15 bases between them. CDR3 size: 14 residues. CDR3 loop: CASRTMGLSQPQHF. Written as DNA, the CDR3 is TGTGCCAGCAGGACCATGGGGCTTAGTCAGCCCCAGCATTTT.

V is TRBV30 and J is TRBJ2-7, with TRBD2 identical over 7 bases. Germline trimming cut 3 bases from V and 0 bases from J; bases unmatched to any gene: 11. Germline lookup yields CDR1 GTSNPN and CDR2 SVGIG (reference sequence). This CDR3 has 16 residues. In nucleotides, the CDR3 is TGTGCCTGGAGACGTACGGTAGCGGGCCTCTCCTACGAGCAGTACTTC. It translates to CAWRRTVAGLSYEQYF.

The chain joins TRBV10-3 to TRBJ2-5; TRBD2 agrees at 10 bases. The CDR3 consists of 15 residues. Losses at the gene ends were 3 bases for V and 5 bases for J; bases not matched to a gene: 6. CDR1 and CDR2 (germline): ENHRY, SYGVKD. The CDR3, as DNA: TGTGCCATCAGTGAAAGCGGGGGGGCCCAGGAGACCCAGTACTTC. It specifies CAISESGGAQETQYF.

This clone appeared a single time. The DNA for the CDR3 is TGTGCCAGCAGTCCTGGACGGACTTCTTCCTATGGCTACACCTTC. Amino acid sequence: CASSPGRTSSYGYTF. The chain couples TRBV6-1 to TRBJ1-2; D remains unclear. Looked up from germline, CDR1 is MNHNS and CDR2 is SASEGT. This CDR3 has 15 amino acids. The ends were cut back, 5 bases at V and 4 bases at J, with 17 bases in the middle.

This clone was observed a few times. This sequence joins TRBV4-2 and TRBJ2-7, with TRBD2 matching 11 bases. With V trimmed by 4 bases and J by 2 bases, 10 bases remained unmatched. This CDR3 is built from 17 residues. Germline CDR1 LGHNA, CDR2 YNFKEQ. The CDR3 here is CASSRDAGTSGTYEQYF. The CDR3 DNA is TGTGCCAGCAGCCGGGACGCCGGGACTAGCGGAACCTACGAGCAGTACTTC.

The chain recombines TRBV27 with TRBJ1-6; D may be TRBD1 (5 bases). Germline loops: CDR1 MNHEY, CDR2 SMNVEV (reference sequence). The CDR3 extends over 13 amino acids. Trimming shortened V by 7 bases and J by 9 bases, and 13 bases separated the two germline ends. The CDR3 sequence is CASTRGGGSPLHF. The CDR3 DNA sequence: TGTGCCAGCACGCGGGGGGGAGGTTCACCCCTCCACTTT.

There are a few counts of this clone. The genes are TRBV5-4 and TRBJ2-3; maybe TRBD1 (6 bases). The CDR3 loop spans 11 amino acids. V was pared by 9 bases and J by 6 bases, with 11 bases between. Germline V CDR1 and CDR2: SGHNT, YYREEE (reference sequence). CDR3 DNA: TGTGCCATCAGGGGCTGGGATACGCAGTATTTT. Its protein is CAIRGWDTQYF.